The clone carrying this TCR beta chain turned up a few times. Its antigen is undetermined. The second PCR ran about 6 to 11 cycles with a sample-barcoded 5' primer and J-beta primers. MiXCR was run by TCRdb on the 5' RACE reads, yielding one entry per CDR3 protein. The top ten clones hold around 4% of a sample with 1.4 million or so distinct CDR3 sequences, 35% to 45% of them seen once. This sample stems from a study of blood T cells in healthy people across ages. Study-level results: Researchers said unsorted PBMCs prevented a conclusive naive versus antigen-experienced comparison.

This CDR3 has 17 amino acids. From germline, CDR1 is SEHNR and CDR2 FQNEAQ (reference sequence). V trimming: 1 base; J trimming: 2 bases; junction bases outside the gene matches: 9. The TCR comes from a woman in her late teens or twenties in good health. The source material was blood. The chain is built from TRBV7-9 and TRBJ2-3; 7 nucleotides align to TRBD2. CDR3 DNA sequence: TGTGCCAGCAGCTTAGGTAGGCTAGCGGAGACCACAGATACGCAGTATTTT. Protein sequence: CASSLGRLAETTDTQYF.